This T cell receptor beta chain was retrieved from a study of CD8+CD57+ T cells in acquired aplastic anemia. Study in general: Average DNA yield from sorted CD4+ and CD8+ cells was roughly 3 ug. Healthy donors gave about 10.8 million reads on average for CD4+ cells.

Profiling of TCR beta VDJ combinations and CDR3 sequences used genomic DNA as template. TCRdb ran MiXCR on the reads and lists one entry per CDR3 protein. The sample includes roughly 200,000 distinct CDR3 sequences, over 60% seen only once; the top ten take 25% to 30%. The CDR3 is 13 amino acids. V dropped 0 bases and J dropped 7 bases, with 9 bases sitting between them. Germline V gives CDR1 MGHDK, CDR2 SYGVNS. The sequence was collected from a human donor in good health. The rearrangement links TRBV25-1 to TRBJ1-1; D unclear. Sequenced: sorted CD4+, CD8+, or CD8+CD57+ T cells (not recorded which) from PBMCs. This CDR3 is CASSEYSRFEAFF. CDR3 bases: TGTGCCAGCAGTGAATATTCTCGGTTTGAAGCTTTCTTT.